Shown below are 20 T cell receptor beta chains from a single sample sequenced in a study of response to subunit inactivated influenza vaccine. MiXCR, run by TCRdb on the RT-PCR reads, gives a single entry per CDR3 protein. The sample consists of roughly 500,000 distinct CDR3 sequences, less than 25% of them appearing once. The sample was also linked to a second study, of T cells expressing NK-cell markers. That work adds: With UMIs, 5'RACE template switching was used to make TCR beta cDNA.

Material: CD4+ T cells sorted from PBMCs, obtained less than 13 days after vaccination. These receptors were taken from a man over 45 who received an inactivated influenza vaccine.

This clonotype was detected ten times or more. The rearrangement uses TRBV12-3 or TRBV12-4 and TRBJ2-7, with 7 bases that match TRBD1. The length of the CDR3 is 12 residues. V shed 6 bases and J 4 bases; nucleotides not matched to a gene: 3. The CDR3, as DNA: TGTGCCAGCAGCCCGGGACAGTACGAGCAGTACTTC. It specifies CASSPGQYEQYF.

This clonotype showed up just a few times. V gene TRBV7-2 combines with J gene TRBJ2-7; 10 bases align to TRBD2. Germline loops: CDR1 SGHTA, CDR2 FQGNSA. The J segment lost 6 bases and the V segment lost 5 bases, leaving 13 bases of the junction unmatched. This CDR3 is built from 16 residues. CDR3 sequence reads: CASSLQSGRARSEQYF. The CDR3 coding sequence is TGTGCCAGCAGCCTCCAGAGCGGGAGGGCCCGATCCGAGCAGTACTTC.

In this sample, this clonotype turned up a few times. This rearrangement joins TRBV7-9 to TRBJ2-7, with D possibly matching TRBD1 (6 bases). The germline CDR1 and CDR2 sequences are SEHNR and FQNEAQ (reference sequence). V lost 2 bases to trimming and J lost 1 base, with 12 bases between them. The CDR3 consists of 15 residues. Written as DNA, the CDR3 is TGTGCCAGCAGCTTACAGGGGTCGGGATCCTACGAGCAGTACTTC. Protein product: CASSLQGSGSYEQYF.

This sequence joins TRBV20-1 and TRBJ2-7; maybe TRBD1 (6 bases). The CDR3 covers 11 residues. Trimming left V 7 bases short and J 8 bases short, with 15 bases between. Germline assignment: CDR1 DFQATT and CDR2 SNEGSKA (reference sequence). In DNA form, the CDR3 reads TGCAGTGTACTAGTGGGGGCTAAGCAGTACTTC. As protein: CSVLVGAKQYF.

In this sample, this clonotype turned up many times. This chain uses TRBV7-9 with TRBJ2-1, with TRBD2 matching over 16 bases. The CDR3 has 17 residues. The germline V gene has CDR1 SEHNR and CDR2 FQNEAQ (reference sequence). Trimming removed 5 bases from V and 8 bases from J; junction bases left unmatched: 9. The CDR3 here is CASSPGTSGRARHEQFF. CDR3 nucleotide sequence: TGTGCCAGCAGCCCCGGGACTAGCGGGAGGGCCAGGCATGAGCAGTTCTTC.

This clonotype occurred a few times. This chain uses TRBV7-2 with TRBJ2-1, with D uncertain. CDR3 size: 12 residues. V lost 5 bases and J 10 bases, leaving 12 bases between the germline ends. CDR1 and CDR2 from the germline V gene are SGHTA and FQGNSA. The CDR3, as DNA: TGTGCCAGCAGCACAGAAAGGGTAGAGCAGTTCTTC. Translated, it gives CASSTERVEQFF.

The rearrangement joins TRBV12-3 or TRBV12-4 to TRBJ1-5; 12 bases match TRBD1. V was clipped by 3 bases and J by 6 bases; unmatched bases: 3. This CDR3 region has 15 residues. The CDR3 bases are TGTGCCAGCAGTTTGGGACAGGGGGCGGCTCAGCCCCAGCATTTT. This sequence encodes CASSLGQGAAQPQHF.

This rearrangement joins TRBV3-1 to TRBJ2-3; D is uncertain. There are 14 residues in the CDR3. Trimming shortened V by 4 bases and J by 3 bases, and 11 bases separated the two germline ends. CDR1 and CDR2 (germline): LGHDT, YNNKEL (reference sequence). The DNA of the CDR3 is TGTGCCAGCAGCCCCGCGGTTGGGACAGATACGCAGTATTTT. It is translated as CASSPAVGTDTQYF.

The chain carries TRBV29-1 and TRBJ2-7; tentatively, D is TRBD2 (6 bases). Deletions cut 7 bases from V and 5 bases from J, with 18 bases between. Germline V gives CDR1 SQVTM, CDR2 ANQGSEA. The CDR3 extends over 13 amino acids. CDR3 nucleotide sequence: TGCAGCGGGAGGTCCGGGAGTACCGACGAGCAGTACTTC. It specifies CSGRSGSTDEQYF.

This clonotype was observed a handful of times. The chain couples TRBV7-9 to TRBJ2-5; tentatively, D is TRBD2 (6 bases). The V gene lost 2 bases and the J gene lost 1 base, with 11 bases spanning the gap. This CDR3 comprises 15 residues. CDR1 is SEHNR and CDR2 is FQNEAQ in the germline V gene (reference sequence). CDR3 region: CASSLSRDFQETQYF. CDR3 sequence (DNA): TGTGCCAGCAGCTTAAGCCGGGACTTCCAAGAGACCCAGTACTTC.

CDR3 sequence reads: CASSISRTSPYNEQFF. The CDR3 DNA sequence: TGTGCCAGTAGTATTTCTCGGACTAGCCCCTACAATGAGCAGTTCTTC. The gene calls are TRBV19 and TRBJ2-1, with 8 bases matching TRBD2. The V gene's germline CDR1 is LNHDA and CDR2 SQIVND (reference sequence). Trimming took 3 bases from V and 2 from J; bases not matched to a gene: 6. CDR3 size: 16 residues.

This clonotype turned up a few times. The chain recombines TRBV5-1 with TRBJ2-5, with 8 positions matching TRBD2. With 4 bases clipped from V and 5 bases from J, the junction kept 7 bases outside the gene matches. This CDR3 region has 14 residues. The germline CDR1 and CDR2 sequences are SGHRS and YFSETQ. The CDR3, as DNA: TGCGCCAGCAGCGAGGGACTAGGAGGCGAGACCCAGTACTTC. Its protein product is CASSEGLGGETQYF. Full variable domain (rest looked up from reference TRBV5-1 and TRBJ2-5): KAGVTQTPRYLIKTRGQQVTLSCSPISGHRSVSWYQQTPGQGLQFLFEYFSETQRNKGNFPGRFSGRQFSNSRSEMNVSTLELGDSALYLCASSEGLGGETQYFGPGTRLLVL.

This clonotype was detected a few times. The rearrangement joins TRBV6-2 or TRBV6-3 to TRBJ2-7, with no clear D. Trimming removed 6 bases at V and 2 bases at J, with 11 bases between. The germline gives CDR1 MNHEY, CDR2 SVGEGT. CDR3 size: 13 residues. CDR3 nucleotides: TGTGCCAGCAGCACGGGCATTACCTACGAGCAGTACTTC. Its protein is CASSTGITYEQYF.

This clonotype was seen only a few times. This chain uses TRBV2 with TRBJ2-2; no definite D call. CDR1 SNHLY and CDR2 FYNNEI come from the germline V gene. This CDR3 has 14 amino acids. Trimming pared 5 bases from V and 0 bases from J, leaving 7 bases between. DNA of the CDR3: TGTGCCAGCAGTCAAACACCGAACACCGGGGAGCTGTTTTTT. Translated, it gives CASSQTPNTGELFF.

The V and J genes are TRBV9 and TRBJ2-1, with TRBD2 matching 8 bases. J lost 4 bases, V lost 1 base, and 10 bases had no gene match. Germline V gives CDR1 SGDLS, CDR2 YYNGEE. The CDR3 is 17 residues long. This chain's CDR3 is CASSVLPVAGGYNEQFF. Written as DNA, the CDR3 is TGTGCCAGCAGCGTACTCCCGGTGGCGGGAGGATACAATGAGCAGTTCTTC.

In this sample, this clonotype turned up a few times. Here the CDR3 reads CASSDTAGANVLTF. DNA for the CDR3: TGCGCCAGCAGCGACACGGCTGGGGCCAACGTCCTGACTTTC. The chain combines TRBV5-1 with TRBJ2-6, with no clear D. The germline V gene has CDR1 SGHRS and CDR2 YFSETQ. V lost 4 bases to trimming and J lost 2 bases, with 7 bases between them. The CDR3 totals 14 residues.

The J gene is TRBJ1-2, the V gene TRBV30; no clear D. Germline V CDR1 and CDR2: GTSNPN, SVGIG (reference sequence). The V end lost 2 bases, the J end lost 6 bases, and 4 bases lay between the germline ends. The length of the CDR3 is 10 residues. The CDR3 protein is CAWSKNGYTF. The CDR3 DNA is TGTGCCTGGAGTAAGAATGGCTACACCTTC.

The chain has TRBV14 and TRBJ2-3; D not resolved. Trimming pared 2 bases from V and 5 bases from J, leaving 5 bases between. Germline assignment: CDR1 SGHDN and CDR2 FVKESK. This CDR3 has 12 amino acids. CDR3 sequence reads: CASSQWRDTQYF. The CDR3 DNA is TGTGCCAGCAGCCAATGGAGAGATACGCAGTATTTT.

This clonotype was picked up a small number of times. This chain connects TRBV20-1 to TRBJ1-1; D possibly corresponds to TRBD1 (5 bases). The length of the CDR3 is 13 residues. V lost 2 bases to trimming and J lost 1 base, with 8 bases between them. The germline CDR1 and CDR2 sequences are DFQATT and SNEGSKA (reference sequence). CDR3 in DNA: TGCAGTGCTAGACGACAGCCGAACACTGAAGCTTTCTTT. Its protein is CSARRQPNTEAFF.

The chain recombines TRBV20-1 with TRBJ1-1; no clear D gene. Trimming removed 6 bases at V and 4 bases at J, with 15 bases between. This CDR3 is 13 amino acids long. Germline CDR1 DFQATT, CDR2 SNEGSKA (reference sequence). Written as DNA, the CDR3 is TGCAGTGCCCTGACACCGGCCCCCACTGAAGCTTTCTTT. This sequence encodes CSALTPAPTEAFF.